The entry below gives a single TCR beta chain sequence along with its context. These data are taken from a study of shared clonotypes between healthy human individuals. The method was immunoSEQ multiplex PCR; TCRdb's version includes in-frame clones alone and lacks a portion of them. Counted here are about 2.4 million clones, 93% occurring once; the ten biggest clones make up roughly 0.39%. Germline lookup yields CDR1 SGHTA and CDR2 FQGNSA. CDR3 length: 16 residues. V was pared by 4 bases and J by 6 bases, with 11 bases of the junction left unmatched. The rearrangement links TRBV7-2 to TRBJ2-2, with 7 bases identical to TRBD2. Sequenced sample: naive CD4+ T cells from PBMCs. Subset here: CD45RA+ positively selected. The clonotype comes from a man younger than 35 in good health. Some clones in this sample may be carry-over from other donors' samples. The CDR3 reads CASSSRMREIPGELFF. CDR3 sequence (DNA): TGTGCCAGCAGCTCTCGGATGCGGGAGATTCCCGGGGAGCTGTTTTTT.